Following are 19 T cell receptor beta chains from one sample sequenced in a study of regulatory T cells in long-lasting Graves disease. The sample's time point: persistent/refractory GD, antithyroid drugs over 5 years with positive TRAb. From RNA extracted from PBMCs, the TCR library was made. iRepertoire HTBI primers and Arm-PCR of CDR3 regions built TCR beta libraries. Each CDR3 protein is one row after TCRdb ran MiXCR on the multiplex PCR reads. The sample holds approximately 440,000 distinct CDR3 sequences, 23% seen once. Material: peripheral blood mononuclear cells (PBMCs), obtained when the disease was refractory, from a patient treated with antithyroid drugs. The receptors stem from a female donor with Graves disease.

CDR3 protein: CASSLASVNGYTF. The DNA of the CDR3 is TGCGCCAGCAGCTTGGCCTCTGTAAACGGCTACACCTTC. This sequence joins TRBV5-1 and TRBJ1-2; D not certain. The CDR3 extends over 13 amino acids. CDR1 is SGHRS, CDR2 YFSETQ, per germline. V shed 0 bases and J shed 8 bases, with 11 bases lying between them. Using reference TRBV5-1 and TRBJ1-2 for the parts outside the CDR3, the full variable domain is KAGVTQTPRYLIKTRGQQVTLSCSPISGHRSVSWYQQTPGQGLQFLFEYFSETQRNKGNFPGRFSGRQFSNSRSEMNVSTLELGDSALYLCASSLASVNGYTFGSGTRLTVV.

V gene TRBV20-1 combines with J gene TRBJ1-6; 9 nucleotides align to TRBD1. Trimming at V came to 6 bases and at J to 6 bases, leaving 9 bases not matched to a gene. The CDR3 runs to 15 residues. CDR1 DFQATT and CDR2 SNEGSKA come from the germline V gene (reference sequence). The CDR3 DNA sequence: TGCAGTGCCTCCGTCGGACAGGGGAGTAATTCACCCCTCCACTTT. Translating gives CSASVGQGSNSPLHF.

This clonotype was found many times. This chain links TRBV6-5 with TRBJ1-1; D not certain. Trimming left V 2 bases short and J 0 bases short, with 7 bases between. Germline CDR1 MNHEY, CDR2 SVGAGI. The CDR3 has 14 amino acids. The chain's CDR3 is CASSYAQMNTEAFF. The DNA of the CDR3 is TGTGCCAGCAGTTACGCTCAAATGAACACTGAAGCTTTCTTT.

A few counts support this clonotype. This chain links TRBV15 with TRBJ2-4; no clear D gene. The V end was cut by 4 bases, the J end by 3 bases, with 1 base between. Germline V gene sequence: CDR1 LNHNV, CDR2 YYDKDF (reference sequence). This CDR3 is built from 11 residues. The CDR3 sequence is CATSIKNIQYF. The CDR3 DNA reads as TGTGCCACCAGCATCAAAAACATTCAGTACTTC.

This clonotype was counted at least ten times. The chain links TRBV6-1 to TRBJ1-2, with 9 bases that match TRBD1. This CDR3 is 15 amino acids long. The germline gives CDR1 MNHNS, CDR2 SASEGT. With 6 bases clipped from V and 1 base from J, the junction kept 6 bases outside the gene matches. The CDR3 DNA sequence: TGTGCCAGCAGCGACAGGGGGACGGTTAACTATGGCTACACCTTC. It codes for CASSDRGTVNYGYTF.

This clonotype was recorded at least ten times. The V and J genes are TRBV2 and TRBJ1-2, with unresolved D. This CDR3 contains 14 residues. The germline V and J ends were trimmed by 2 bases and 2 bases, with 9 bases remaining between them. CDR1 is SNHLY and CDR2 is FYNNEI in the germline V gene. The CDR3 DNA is TGTGCCAGCAGTGAACACAGTATAAACTATGGCTACACCTTC. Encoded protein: CASSEHSINYGYTF. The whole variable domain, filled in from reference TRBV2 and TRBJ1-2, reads EPEVTQTPSHQVTQMGQEVILRCVPISNHLYFYWYRQILGQKVEFLVSFYNNEISEKSEIFDDQFSVERPDGSNFTLKIRSTKLEDSAMYFCASSEHSINYGYTFGSGTRLTVV.

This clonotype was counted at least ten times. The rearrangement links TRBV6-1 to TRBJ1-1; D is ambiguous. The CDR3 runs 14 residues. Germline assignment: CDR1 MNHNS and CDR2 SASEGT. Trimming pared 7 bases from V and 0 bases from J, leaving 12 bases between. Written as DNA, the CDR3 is TGTGCCAGCACCGCAGGAACTATGAACACTGAAGCTTTCTTT. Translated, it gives CASTAGTMNTEAFF.

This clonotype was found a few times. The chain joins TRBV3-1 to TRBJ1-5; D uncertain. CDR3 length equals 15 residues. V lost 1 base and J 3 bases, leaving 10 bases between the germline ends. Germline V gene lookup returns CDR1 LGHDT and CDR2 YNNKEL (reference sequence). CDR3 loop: CASSQGTANNQPQHF. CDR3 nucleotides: TGTGCCAGCAGCCAAGGGACGGCCAACAATCAGCCCCAGCATTTT.

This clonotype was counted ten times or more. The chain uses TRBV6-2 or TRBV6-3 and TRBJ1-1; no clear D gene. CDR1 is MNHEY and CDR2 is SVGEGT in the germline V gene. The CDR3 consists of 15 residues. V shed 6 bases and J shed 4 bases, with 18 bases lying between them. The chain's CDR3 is CASRAGAGVGTEAFF. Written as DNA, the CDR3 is TGTGCCAGCAGGGCAGGTGCCGGGGTGGGCACTGAAGCTTTCTTT.

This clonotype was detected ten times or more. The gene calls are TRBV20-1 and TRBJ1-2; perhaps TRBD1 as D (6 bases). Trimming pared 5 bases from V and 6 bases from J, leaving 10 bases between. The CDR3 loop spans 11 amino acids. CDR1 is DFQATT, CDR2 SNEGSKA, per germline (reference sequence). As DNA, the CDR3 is TGCAGTGCTCTACAGGGTCATGGCTACACCTTC. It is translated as CSALQGHGYTF.

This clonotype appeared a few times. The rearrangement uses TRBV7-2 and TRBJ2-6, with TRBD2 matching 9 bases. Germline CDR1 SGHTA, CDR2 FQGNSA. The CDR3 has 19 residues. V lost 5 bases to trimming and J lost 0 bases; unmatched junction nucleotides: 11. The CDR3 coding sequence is TGTGCCAGCAGCAAACGAACGGGACTAGCCCTCTCTGGGGCCAACGTCCTGACTTTC. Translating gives CASSKRTGLALSGANVLTF.

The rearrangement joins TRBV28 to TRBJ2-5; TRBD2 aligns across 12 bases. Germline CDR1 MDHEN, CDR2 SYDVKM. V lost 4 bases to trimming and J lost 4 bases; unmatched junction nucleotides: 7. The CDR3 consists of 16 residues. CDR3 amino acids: CASSSGRLAGVETQYF. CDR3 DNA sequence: TGTGCCAGCAGTTCCGGCCGACTAGCGGGAGTAGAGACCCAGTACTTC.

CDR3 sequence: CAISEKGDDGEKLFF. CDR3 DNA: TGTGCCATCAGTGAGAAAGGGGACGATGGGGAAAAACTGTTTTTT. The chain employs TRBV10-3 and TRBJ1-4; D is perhaps TRBD1 (5 bases). Germline V gene data show CDR1 as ENHRY and CDR2 as SYGVKD. V gave up 2 bases and J gave up 8 bases, with 15 bases separating them. The CDR3 totals 15 residues.

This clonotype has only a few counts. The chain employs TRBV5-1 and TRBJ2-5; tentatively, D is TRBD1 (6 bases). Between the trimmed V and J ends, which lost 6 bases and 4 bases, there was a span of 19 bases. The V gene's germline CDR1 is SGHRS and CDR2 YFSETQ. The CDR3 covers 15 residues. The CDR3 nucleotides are TGCGCCAGCACTTATAGGGGGTTGGTTGGAGAGACCCAGTACTTC. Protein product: CASTYRGLVGETQYF.

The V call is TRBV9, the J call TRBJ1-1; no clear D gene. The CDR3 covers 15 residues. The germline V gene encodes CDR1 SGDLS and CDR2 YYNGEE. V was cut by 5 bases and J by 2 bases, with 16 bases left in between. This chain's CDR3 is CASSREGVFNTEAFF. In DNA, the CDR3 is TGTGCCAGCAGTCGGGAGGGCGTCTTCAACACTGAAGCTTTCTTT.

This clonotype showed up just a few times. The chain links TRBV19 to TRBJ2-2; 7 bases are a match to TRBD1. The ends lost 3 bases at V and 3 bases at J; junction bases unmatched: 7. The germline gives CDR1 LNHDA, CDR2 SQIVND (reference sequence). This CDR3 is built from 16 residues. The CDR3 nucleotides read TGTGCCAGTAGTATCTCAGGGGACAGCTACACCGGGGAGCTGTTTTTT. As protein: CASSISGDSYTGELFF.

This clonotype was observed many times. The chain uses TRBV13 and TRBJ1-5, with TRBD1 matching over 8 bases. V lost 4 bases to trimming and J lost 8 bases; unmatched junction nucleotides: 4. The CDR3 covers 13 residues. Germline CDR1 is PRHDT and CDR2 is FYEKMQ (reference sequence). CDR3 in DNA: TGTGCCAGCAGCTCAGGGGGCGAAGAGCCCCAGCATTTT. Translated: CASSSGGEEPQHF.

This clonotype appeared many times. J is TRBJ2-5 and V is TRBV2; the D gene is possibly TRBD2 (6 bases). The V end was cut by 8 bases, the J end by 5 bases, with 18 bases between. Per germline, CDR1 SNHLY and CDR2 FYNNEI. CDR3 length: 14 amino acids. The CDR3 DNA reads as TGTGCCAGCCGGAGGGAGTACAGTGGGGAGACCCAGTACTTC. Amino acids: CASRREYSGETQYF.

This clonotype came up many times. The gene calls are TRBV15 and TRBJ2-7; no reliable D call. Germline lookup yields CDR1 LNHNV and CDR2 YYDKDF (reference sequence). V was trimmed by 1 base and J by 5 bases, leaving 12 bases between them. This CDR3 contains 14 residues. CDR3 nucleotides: TGTGCCACCAGCAGAGCGGTGGTGAGGAACGAGCAGTACTTC. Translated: CATSRAVVRNEQYF.